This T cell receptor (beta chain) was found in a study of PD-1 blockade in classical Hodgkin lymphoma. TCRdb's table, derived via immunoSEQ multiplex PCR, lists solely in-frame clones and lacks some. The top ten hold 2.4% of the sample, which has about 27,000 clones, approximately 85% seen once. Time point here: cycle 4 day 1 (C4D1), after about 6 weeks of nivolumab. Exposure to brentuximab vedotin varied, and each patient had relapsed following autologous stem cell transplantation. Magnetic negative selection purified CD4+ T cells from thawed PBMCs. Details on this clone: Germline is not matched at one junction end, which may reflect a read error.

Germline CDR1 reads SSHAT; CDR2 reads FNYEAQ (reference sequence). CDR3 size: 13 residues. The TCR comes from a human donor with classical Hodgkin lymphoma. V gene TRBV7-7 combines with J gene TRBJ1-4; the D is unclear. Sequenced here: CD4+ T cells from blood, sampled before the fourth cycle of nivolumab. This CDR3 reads CASSGEGNEKLFF. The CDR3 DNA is TGTGCTAGCAGCGGGGAAGGCAATGAAAAACTGTTTTTT.